This TCR beta chain is from a study of blood T cell repertoires in COVID-19. Overall study context: T cells, B-cell-depleted T cells, or PBMCs supplied cDNA or gDNA.

Original processing methods: By means of reference gene primer amplification, nucleated cell counts were estimated. Using immunoSEQ multiplex PCR, the repertoire was profiled, and TCRdb retains in-frame clones only, with some absent. That table furnishes V, J and clone size, whereas the DNA furnished D and trimming. The sample has about 340,000 clones, 85% to 90% seen once; the top ten hold more than 5%. The CDR3 is 16 amino acids. V gave up 6 bases and J gave up 2 bases, with 17 bases separating them. Per the germline V gene, CDR1 is LNHDA and CDR2 is SQIVND (reference sequence). This receptor was identified in a woman in her forties or fifties with COVID-19, enrolled during active disease. Sequenced material: peripheral blood. The V gene is TRBV19, the J gene TRBJ1-5; tentatively, D is TRBD1 (5 bases). CDR3 sequence: CASSPRRDRGNQPQHF. The CDR3 DNA follows: TGTGCCAGTAGCCCTCGCAGGGATCGTGGCAATCAGCCCCAGCATTTT.